This T cell receptor beta chain was observed in a study of blood T cell repertoires in COVID-19. For the study at large: PBMCs, B-cell-depleted T cells, or T cells provided the cDNA or gDNA that made up the material.

CDR1 and CDR2 from the germline V gene are MNHEY and SVGAGI. Deletions cut 2 bases from V and 7 bases from J, with 14 bases between. The CDR3 has 14 residues. The table came from immunoSEQ multiplex PCR; TCRdb's copy has only in-frame clones and leaves some out. In the table there are tens of thousands of clones, 82% of which are singletons. This receptor was obtained from a woman between 55 and 75 years old with acute or convalescent COVID-19. Sequenced material: peripheral blood. This chain joins TRBV6-5 and TRBJ2-5; possibly TRBD1 for D (6 bases). Written as DNA, the CDR3 is TGTGCCAGCAGTTACCAGGGGACCCGTCGGACCCAGTACTTC. This sequence encodes CASSYQGTRRTQYF.